The 12 T cell receptor beta chains given below trace back to one sample, sequenced in a study of blood T cell repertoires in COVID-19. Here immunoSEQ multiplex PCR was the method, and the copy in TCRdb shows in-frame clones only, minus some. The sample lists 75,000 to 90,000 clones; 75% to 90% were seen once. The sample taken for sequencing was peripheral blood. The receptors derive from a woman between 40 and 55 years old with active or convalescent COVID-19.

The chain uses TRBV4-1 and TRBJ1-4, with TRBD1 matching 10 bases. From germline, CDR1 is MGHRA and CDR2 YSYEKL. The junction had 4 bases not matched to a gene; V was cut back by 4 bases and J by 5 bases. The CDR3 loop spans 15 amino acids. The CDR3 coding sequence is TGCGCCAGCAGCCGAAGACAGGGGGCAAATGAAAAACTGTTTTTT. Amino acid sequence: CASSRRQGANEKLFF.

This clone has a single count. V is TRBV24-1 and J is TRBJ1-1, with a possible D match to TRBD1 (6 bases). This CDR3 is built from 13 residues. The germline V and J ends were trimmed by 10 bases and 5 bases, with 16 bases remaining between them. Germline-derived CDR1 and CDR2 are KGHDR and SFDVKD. The CDR3 region is CATSQGQGTEAFF. CDR3 sequence (DNA): TGTGCCACTTCACAGGGTCAGGGGACTGAAGCTTTCTTT.

The V and J genes are TRBV11-2 and TRBJ2-7; TRBD2 might be the D (5 bases). V was trimmed by 5 bases and J by 5 bases, leaving 16 bases between them. In germline, CDR1 is SGHAT, CDR2 FQNNGV. The length of the CDR3 is 14 residues. CDR3 protein: CASSHRLIQDEQYF. The CDR3 coding sequence is TGTGCCAGCAGCCACCGACTAATCCAGGACGAGCAGTACTTC.

In this sample, this clone turned up a few times. The chain recombines TRBV7-9 with TRBJ1-4, with a possible D match to TRBD1 (5 bases). Germline CDR1 and CDR2: SEHNR and FQNEAQ (reference sequence). The CDR3 totals 16 residues. The V gene lost 2 bases and the J gene lost 8 bases, with 18 bases spanning the gap. This chain's CDR3 is CASSLQLWQGWEKLFF. DNA for the CDR3: TGTGCCAGCAGCTTACAGCTATGGCAGGGCTGGGAAAAACTGTTTTTT.

The V and J genes are TRBV28 and TRBJ1-6; 8 bases fit TRBD1. CDR3 length: 17 residues. Germline V gene lookup returns CDR1 MDHEN and CDR2 SYDVKM. V shed 6 bases and J 3 bases; nucleotides not matched to a gene: 10. Written as DNA, the CDR3 is TGTGCCAGCAGCCCAACAGGGGGAAAATTCTATAATTCACCCCTCCACTTT. Translating it yields CASSPTGGKFYNSPLHF.

The chain links TRBV29-1 to TRBJ2-3; 8 positions match TRBD2. J lost 6 bases, V lost 5 bases, and 10 bases had no gene match. The germline V gene encodes CDR1 SQVTM and CDR2 ANQGSEA. CDR3 length: 14 amino acids. The CDR3 protein is CSVSRGGSADTQYF. Written as DNA, the CDR3 is TGCAGCGTTTCCCGGGGGGGCTCAGCGGATACGCAGTATTTT.

This chain connects TRBV10-3 to TRBJ1-3, with 7 bases identical to TRBD1. The CDR3 totals 14 residues. Germline V CDR1 and CDR2: ENHRY, SYGVKD. The junction had 7 bases not matched to a gene; V was cut back by 3 bases and J by 8 bases. The CDR3 nucleotides are TGTGCCATCAGTGATTTCACAGGGGAGGACACCATATATTTT. Translating gives CAISDFTGEDTIYF.

This clone has just one count. The chain links TRBV18 to TRBJ2-5; TRBD1 might be the D (7 bases). The CDR3 sequence is 17 residues long. V shed 3 bases and J shed 5 bases, with 22 bases lying between them. Germline V gene sequence: CDR1 KGHSH, CDR2 LQKENI. The CDR3 sequence: CASSPQGGAGGFETQYF. CDR3 bases: TGTGCCAGCTCACCCCAGGGGGGAGCTGGGGGTTTCGAGACCCAGTACTTC.

The chain combines TRBV7-9 with TRBJ1-1; weak D call: TRBD1 (6 bases). The germline CDR1 and CDR2 sequences are SEHNR and FQNEAQ (reference sequence). This CDR3 has 14 amino acids. V lost 4 bases, J lost 6 bases, and 15 bases lay in between. The CDR3 here is CASSSRGSRAEAFF. The CDR3 DNA is TGTGCCAGCAGCTCCAGGGGATCTAGGGCTGAAGCTTTCTTT.

The chain employs TRBV28 and TRBJ1-4; unclear D gene. The germline CDR1 and CDR2 sequences are MDHEN and SYDVKM. Trimming left V 4 bases short and J 11 bases short, with 8 bases between. The CDR3 has 11 amino acids. CDR3: CASSSRYKLFF. The DNA for the CDR3 is TGTGCCAGCAGTTCCCGTTATAAACTGTTTTTT.

The chain links TRBV5-1 to TRBJ1-4; D is uncertain. Trimming pared 4 bases from V and 6 bases from J, leaving 16 bases between. The CDR3 length is 15 residues. Germline V gene lookup returns CDR1 SGHRS and CDR2 YFSETQ. CDR3 region: CASSTDSAEYEKLFF. The CDR3 DNA sequence: TGCGCCAGCAGCACGGACTCCGCGGAATATGAAAAACTGTTTTTT.

This chain links TRBV5-1 with TRBJ2-2; 9 positions match TRBD2. Looked up from germline, CDR1 is SGHRS and CDR2 is YFSETQ. Trimming at V came to 3 bases and at J to 4 bases, leaving 7 bases not matched to a gene. The CDR3 sequence is 16 residues long. CDR3 in amino acids: CASSSSSGVGTGELFF. The CDR3 nucleotides read TGCGCCAGCAGCTCCTCTAGCGGGGTCGGCACCGGGGAGCTGTTTTTT. Based on the CDR3 plus reference TRBV5-1 and TRBJ2-2, the full variable domain is KAGVTQTPRYLIKTRGQQVTLSCSPISGHRSVSWYQQTPGQGLQFLFEYFSETQRNKGNFPGRFSGRQFSNSRSEMNVSTLELGDSALYLCASSSSSGVGTGELFFGEGSRLTVL.